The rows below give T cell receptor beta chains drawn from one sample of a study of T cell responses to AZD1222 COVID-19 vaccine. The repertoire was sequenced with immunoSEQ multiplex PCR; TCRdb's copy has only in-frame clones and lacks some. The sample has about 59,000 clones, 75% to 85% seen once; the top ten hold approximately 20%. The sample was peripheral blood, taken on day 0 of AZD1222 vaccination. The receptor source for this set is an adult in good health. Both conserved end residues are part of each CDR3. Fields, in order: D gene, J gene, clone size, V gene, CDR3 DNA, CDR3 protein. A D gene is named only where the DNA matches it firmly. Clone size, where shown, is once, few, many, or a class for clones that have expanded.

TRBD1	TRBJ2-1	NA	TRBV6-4	TGTGCCAGCAGTGACACGGACAGGGGTGGAAATGAGCAGTTCTTC	CASSDTDRGGNEQFF
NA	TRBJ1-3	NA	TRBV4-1	TGCGCCAGCAGCCTGCGCACCCTGGGAGGAAACACCATATATTTT	CASSLRTLGGNTIYF
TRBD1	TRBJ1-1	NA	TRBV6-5	TGTGCCAGCAGTACCGGGACAGGGACTGAAGCTTTCTTT	CASSTGTGTEAFF
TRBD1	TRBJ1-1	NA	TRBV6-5	TGTGCCAGCAGTAAGGGGACAGATTACACTGAAGCTTTCTTT	CASSKGTDYTEAFF
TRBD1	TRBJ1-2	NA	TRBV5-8	TGTGCCAGCAGCTTGGCCCAGACAGGGGTGAAGAATGGCTACACCTTC	CASSLAQTGVKNGYTF
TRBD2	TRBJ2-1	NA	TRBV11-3	TGTGCCAGCACCCCCCTCGGGACTAGCGGGAATGAGCAGTTCTTC	CASTPLGTSGNEQFF
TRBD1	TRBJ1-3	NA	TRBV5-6	TGTGCCAGCAGCTTCCCCGGACAGGGTTACTCTGGAAACACCATATATTTT	CASSFPGQGYSGNTIYF
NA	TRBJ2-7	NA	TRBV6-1	TGTGCCAGCAGTGAAGTTGGAACCCGGGACCGCAAATACTACTTC	CASSEVGTRDRKYYF
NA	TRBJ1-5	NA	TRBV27	TGTGCCAGCAGTTTAGTGGACGGTAATCAGCCCCAGCATTTT	CASSLVDGNQPQHF
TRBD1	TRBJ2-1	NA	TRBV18	TGTGCCAGCTCACCACCGCTTTTCGGGACAGGGTACAATGAGCAGTTCTTC	CASSPPLFGTGYNEQFF
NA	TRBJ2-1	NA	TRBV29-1	TGCAGCGTTGCGGGACTGCCGTCCTACAATGAGCAGTTCTTC	CSVAGLPSYNEQFF
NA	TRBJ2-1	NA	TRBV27	TGTGCCAGCAGCGAGGGGACACGGTACAATGAGCAGTTCTTC	CASSEGTRYNEQFF
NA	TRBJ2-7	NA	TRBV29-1	TGCAGCGTTACGATAGGCGCCAAGCAGTACTTC	CSVTIGAKQYF
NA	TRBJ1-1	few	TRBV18	TGTGCCAGCTCACTGACGGTGAACACTGAAGCTTTCTTT	CASSLTVNTEAFF
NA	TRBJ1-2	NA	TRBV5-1	TGCGCCAGCAGCGATCAGGGAGCCCCGGGTAGTGGCTACACCTTC	CASSDQGAPGSGYTF
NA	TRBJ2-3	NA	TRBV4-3	TGCGCCAGCAGCCAAGACCTACGGCGGGGCTACACAGATACGCAGTATTTT	CASSQDLRRGYTDTQYF
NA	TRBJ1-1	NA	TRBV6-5	TGTGCCAGCAGTCTATCACAGAGAAGGGACACTGAAGCTTTCTTT	CASSLSQRRDTEAFF
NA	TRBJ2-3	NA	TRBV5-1	TGCGCCAGCAGCCTCGGGGGTAGCACAGATACGCAGTATTTT	CASSLGGSTDTQYF
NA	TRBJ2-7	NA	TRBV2	TGTGCCAGCAGTCCACAGGGATCGGGCGAGCAGTACTTC	CASSPQGSGEQYF
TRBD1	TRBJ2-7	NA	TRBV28	TGTGCCAGCAGTACCACACAGGGGGCCTACGAGCAGTACTTC	CASSTTQGAYEQYF
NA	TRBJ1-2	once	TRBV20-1	TGCAGTGCTCCCCCACCGACCGGCTACACCTTC	CSAPPPTGYTF
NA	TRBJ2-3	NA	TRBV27	TGTGCCAGCAGCTCTGGAGGGGCCACGCAGTATTTT	CASSSGGATQYF
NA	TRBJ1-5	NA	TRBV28	TGTGCCAGCAGTCCGAGAAACCAGGGGTTCGGTCAGCCCCAGCATTTT	CASSPRNQGFGQPQHF
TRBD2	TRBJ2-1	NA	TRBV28	TGTGCCAGCAGCCGCGGACTAGGCTACAATGAGCAGTTCTTC	CASSRGLGYNEQFF
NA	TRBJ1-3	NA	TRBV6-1	TGTGCCAGCAGTGAGGGAGGGACTGGAAACACCATATATTTT	CASSEGGTGNTIYF
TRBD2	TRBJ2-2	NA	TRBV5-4	TGTGCCAGCAGCCTCCCTAGCGGAAACACCGGGGAGCTGTTTTTT	CASSLPSGNTGELFF
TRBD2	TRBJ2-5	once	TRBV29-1	TGCAGCGCTGTACTAGCGGGACAGAAGACCCAGTACTTC	CSAVLAGQKTQYF
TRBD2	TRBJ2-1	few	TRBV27	TGTGCCAGCAGTACCCAACTAGCGGCCAATGAGCAGTTCTTC	CASSTQLAANEQFF
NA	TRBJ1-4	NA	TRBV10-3	TGTGCCATCAACGGAGGCAGCCGTAATGAAAAACTGTTTTTT	CAINGGSRNEKLFF